This T cell receptor beta chain was recovered during a study of T cell changes during pregnancy in multiple sclerosis. Sequenced by immunoSEQ multiplex PCR; TCRdb stores in-frame clones only, minus some. The sample yields roughly 30,000 clones, around 85% seen once. Germline CDR1 is SEHNR and CDR2 is FQNEAQ (reference sequence). This CDR3 has 15 amino acids. V gave up 5 bases and J gave up 3 bases, with 16 bases separating them. The sequence was obtained from a female donor with multiple sclerosis, enrolled in a pregnancy study. The sequenced sample was CD8+ T cells from peripheral blood mononuclear cells, obtained after pregnancy. The chain uses TRBV7-9 and TRBJ2-5; D remains ambiguous. This chain's CDR3 is CASSATGAREETQYF. CDR3 coding DNA: TGTGCCAGCAGCGCAACCGGCGCTCGGGAAGAGACCCAGTACTTC.